This T cell receptor (beta chain) was identified in a study of blood T cell repertoires in COVID-19 (dated by TCRdb to 2019 to 2021). About the full investigation: Samples covering the acute and convalescent phases of COVID-19 were provided by collaborators in the United States, Italy and Spain. The material from the prospective study consisted of cDNA or gDNA derived from T cells, B-cell-depleted T cells, or PBMCs. Subjects who had been exposed to COVID-19, were actively infected with it, or had recovered from it provided the deeply sampled blood TCRbeta repertoires that made up the dataset. A freely available public database, intended as a resource for researchers studying the immune response to SARS-CoV-2, is where the repertoires were released. Samples came from the ongoing ImmuneRACE study (first 160 participants) plus 1,254 subjects from 6 global collaborators. Sample metadata almost always included a de-identified subject ID, COVID-19 status, age in years and sex. Where HLA class I and class II types were available, the types were taken from metadata supplied by the sample provider, not from assay-based typing.

V loses 6 bases, J loses 2 bases, and the germline ends lie 8 bases apart. Taken from cysteine to phenylalanine, the CDR3 has 12 residues. Only CDR3 DNA remains: 36 bases, in frame from the first base. The germline V gene (reference sequence) gives CDR1 as MNHEY and CDR2 as SMNVEV. The research as a whole found: The amount of clinical and demographic metadata varied by source and participant and was provided uncurated.

TCRbeta CDR3 regions were amplified from genomic DNA by means of the immunoSEQ Assay, a bias-controlled multiplex PCR. The original pipeline was this. Within the assay, amplification of reference gene primers was used to estimate how many nucleated cells each sample contained. Sequence reads were collapsed and filtered to measure the absolute abundance of every unique TCRbeta CDR3 rearrangement. For each sample, productive Simpson clonality was calculated by taking the square root of Simpson's diversity index across productive rearrangements. In its TCRdb copy, this immuneACCESS table keeps in-frame sequences only and misses some clones. Where compared with another copy, unresolved V genes explain less than half of these, and the others have no known cause. V and J calls and clone size follow that table, whereas D and trimming were derived from the DNA. Recorded for this sample are approximately 280,000 clones; around 90% of them occurred a single time. Of the sample, less than 10% falls within the top ten clones.

A remark on this clone: The antigen this receptor binds is unknown. Base qualities are not at hand, and no much larger clone is one base apart.

Collaborating institutions collected whole blood in K2EDTA tubes following their own protocols. For TCRbeta analysis, collaborators shipped samples as frozen whole blood, isolated PBMCs, or DNA extracted from either of those sample types. The sample taken for sequencing was peripheral blood. This receptor was obtained from a man younger than 35 with active or convalescent COVID-19. Here the chain combines TRBV27 and TRBJ2-7; confidence is insufficient to name the D gene. The CDR3 reads as follows: CASSDGAYEQYF. The DNA reads TGTGCCAGCAGCGACGGAGCCTACGAGCAGTACTTC.